This is a list of T cell receptor beta chains from one sample in a study of OX40 agonist ivuxolimab in advanced cancers. Here immunoSEQ multiplex PCR was the method, and the copy in TCRdb shows in-frame clones only, minus some. The table lists 85,000 to 95,000 clones, roughly 91% of them singletons. The sample was CD4+ or CD8+ T cells sorted from blood, taken in a trial of the OX40 agonist ivuxolimab. The receptors stem from an adult with an advanced solid tumor such as melanoma, head and neck, liver or kidney cancer. Both conserved end residues are part of each CDR3. Each record gives: J gene, clone size, D gene, V gene, CDR3 protein, CDR3 DNA. D genes are given only for firm matches. Clone size appears in some rows only: once, few, many, or a class for an expanded clone.

TRBJ2-5 | NA | TRBD2 | TRBV7-6 | CASSLIAGRETQYF | TGTGCCAGCAGCTTGATAGCGGGAAGAGAGACCCAGTACTTC
TRBJ2-1 | NA | NA | TRBV5-1 | CASSLRSGPQGNEQFF | TGCGCCAGCAGCTTGCGCAGCGGCCCCCAGGGCAATGAGCAGTTCTTC
TRBJ2-5 | NA | NA | TRBV5-1 | CASSRGGQETQYF | TGCGCCAGCAGCCGAGGGGGGCAAGAGACCCAGTACTTC
TRBJ2-7 | few | NA | TRBV2 | CASRDESFVSSYEQYF | TGTGCCAGCAGAGATGAAAGTTTTGTAAGCTCCTACGAGCAGTACTTC
TRBJ1-2 | NA | NA | TRBV2 | CASRKAGTSIYGYTF | TGTGCCAGCAGAAAGGCCGGGACATCAATCTATGGCTACACCTTC
TRBJ2-2 | NA | NA | TRBV13 | CASSLTDNTGELFF | TGTGCCAGCAGCTTGACAGACAACACCGGGGAGCTGTTTTTT
TRBJ1-3 | NA | NA | TRBV28 | CASRTQPNSGNTIYF | TGTGCCAGTCGAACCCAGCCTAACTCTGGAAACACCATATATTTT
TRBJ2-5 | NA | NA | TRBV6-1 | CASSEAGRAGTQYF | TGTGCCAGCAGTGAAGCTGGACGGGCCGGGACCCAGTACTTC
TRBJ2-5 | NA | NA | TRBV27 | CASSLVYRAFRETQYF | TGTGCCAGCAGTCTCGTCTACAGGGCATTTAGAGAGACCCAGTACTTC
TRBJ2-3 | NA | TRBD2 | TRBV2 | CASKRESFADTQYF | TGTGCCAGCAAGCGGGAGTCTTTCGCAGATACGCAGTATTTT
TRBJ2-1 | once | TRBD2 | TRBV19 | CASHHTSSGRGQFF | TGTGCCAGTCACCACACGAGTAGCGGGAGGGGGCAGTTCTTC
TRBJ2-5 | NA | TRBD1 | TRBV7-2 | CASRDRGRETQYF | TGTGCCAGCAGAGACAGGGGTAGGGAGACCCAGTACTTC
TRBJ1-2 | few | TRBD1 | TRBV4-1 | CASSQEQGVAGGYTF | TGCGCCAGCAGCCAAGAGCAGGGGGTAGCCGGTGGCTACACCTTC
TRBJ2-5 | NA | NA | TRBV5-4 | CASFQGGRGGETQYF | TGTGCCAGCTTTCAGGGTGGAAGGGGTGGGGAGACCCAGTACTTC
TRBJ2-1 | NA | NA | TRBV10-2 | CASSEQGPYNEQFF | TGCGCCAGCAGTGAGCAGGGTCCCTACAATGAGCAGTTCTTC
TRBJ2-3 | NA | NA | TRBV6-5 | CASISGTDTQYF | TGTGCCAGCATCTCGGGTACAGATACGCAGTATTTT
TRBJ1-3 | NA | NA | TRBV7-8 | CASSLEGSSFGNTIYF | TGTGCCAGCAGCTTAGAGGGGAGCTCATTCGGAAACACCATATATTTT
TRBJ2-7 | NA | NA | TRBV30 | CAWSVGGNEQYF | TGTGCCTGGAGTGTAGGGGGGAACGAGCAGTACTTC